Listed below are T cell receptor beta chains from one sample, sequenced in a study of T cells expressing NK-cell markers. From its re-call of the 5' RACE reads, TCRdb lists each CDR3 protein once, without DNA. The sample has some 390,000 distinct CDR3 sequences. Sequencing was done on a sample of blood T cells: a sorted CD56 or NKG2C T cell subset, CD4+ or CD8+ T cells, or bulk PBMC T cells (not recorded which). Every receptor here comes from a woman in her forties or fifties in good health. The CDR3 runs from the conserved cysteine through the conserved F or W.

TRBJ1-1,TRBV5-1,CASSLLYRDEAFF
TRBJ2-2,TRBV27,CASSPRTGLAGEPNTGELFF
TRBJ1-1,TRBV6-1,CASREGHTEAFF
TRBJ1-1,TRBV4-1,CASSQVQAWGGTEAFF
TRBJ2-7,TRBV6-5,CASTRLAGIPPLYEQYF
TRBJ2-6,TRBV29-1,CSVPGTGVGGANVLTF
TRBJ2-1,TRBV9,CASSVDWDNEQFF
TRBJ2-3,TRBV29-1,CSVEEGLAADTQYF
TRBJ2-5,TRBV3-1,CASALRLQETQYF
TRBJ1-1,TRBV6-6,CASSYNAIPGAWNTEAFF
TRBJ2-2,TRBV24-1,CATSDRDRVKAGELFF
TRBJ2-3,TRBV2,CASSEGLAGVTDTQYF
TRBJ2-1,TRBV7-9,CASSLEWEGFF
TRBJ2-1,TRBV29-1,CSASPGGEGIGEQFF
TRBJ2-1,TRBV4-2,CASSQGTRGSYNEQFF
TRBJ1-2,TRBV7-9,CASSSQGGGLLDGYTF
TRBJ2-2,TRBV7-9,CASSTRIGGQNTGELFF
TRBJ2-1,TRBV20-1,CSAKTQTRDNEQFF
TRBJ2-1,TRBV29-1,CSQGVGHEQFF
TRBJ2-5,TRBV11-3,CASSPLASGSKTQYF
TRBJ2-7,TRBV5-1,CASSPGTIISYEQYF
TRBJ2-1,TRBV20-1,CSARDLRLAPTWGNEQFF
TRBJ2-7,TRBV5-1,CASSPLPGQNTLEQYF
TRBJ2-1,TRBV2,CASSDVRVAGTFYNEQFF
TRBJ1-1,TRBV20-1,CSAGLTMNTEAFF
TRBJ1-2,TRBV30,CAWTGMGLDYGYTF